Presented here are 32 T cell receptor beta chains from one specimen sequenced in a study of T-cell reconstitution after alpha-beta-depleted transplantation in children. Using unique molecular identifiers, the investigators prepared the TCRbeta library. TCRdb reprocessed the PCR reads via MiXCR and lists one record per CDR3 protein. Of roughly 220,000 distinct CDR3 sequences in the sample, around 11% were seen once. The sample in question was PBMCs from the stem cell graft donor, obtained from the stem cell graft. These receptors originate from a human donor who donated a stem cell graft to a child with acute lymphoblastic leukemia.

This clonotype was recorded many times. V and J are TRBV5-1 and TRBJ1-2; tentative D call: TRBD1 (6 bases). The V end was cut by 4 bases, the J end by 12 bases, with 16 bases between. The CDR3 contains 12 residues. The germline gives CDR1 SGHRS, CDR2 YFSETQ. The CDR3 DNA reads TGCGCCAGCAGCCTGGACAGAACACGGCACACCTTC. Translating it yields CASSLDRTRHTF.

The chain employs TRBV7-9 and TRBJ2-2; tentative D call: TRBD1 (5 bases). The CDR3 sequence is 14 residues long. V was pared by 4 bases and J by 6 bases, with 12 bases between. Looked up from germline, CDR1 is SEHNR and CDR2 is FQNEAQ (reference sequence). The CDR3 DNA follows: TGTGCCAGCAGCTCCCAGGGTATCCCCGGGGAGCTGTTTTTT. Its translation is CASSSQGIPGELFF.

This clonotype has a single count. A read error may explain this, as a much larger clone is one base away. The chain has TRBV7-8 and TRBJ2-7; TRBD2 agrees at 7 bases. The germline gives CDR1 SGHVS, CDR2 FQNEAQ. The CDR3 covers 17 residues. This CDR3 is CASSLAGGTSTVFEHYF. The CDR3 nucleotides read TGTGCCAGCAGCTTAGCGGGGGGGACTTCTACGGTGTTCGAGCATTACTTC.

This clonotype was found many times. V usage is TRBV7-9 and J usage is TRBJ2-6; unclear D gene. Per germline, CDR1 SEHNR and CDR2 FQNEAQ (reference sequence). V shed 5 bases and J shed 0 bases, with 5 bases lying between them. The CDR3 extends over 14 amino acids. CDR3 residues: CASSPSSGANVLTF. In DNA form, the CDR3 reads TGTGCCAGCAGCCCGTCCTCTGGGGCCAACGTCCTGACTTTC.

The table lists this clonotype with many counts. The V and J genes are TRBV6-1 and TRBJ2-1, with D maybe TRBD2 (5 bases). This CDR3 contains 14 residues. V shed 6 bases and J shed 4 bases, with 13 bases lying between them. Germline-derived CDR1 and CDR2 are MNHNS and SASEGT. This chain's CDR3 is CASSPGNSYNEQFF. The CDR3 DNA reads TGTGCCAGCAGCCCGGGAAATTCTTACAATGAGCAGTTCTTC.

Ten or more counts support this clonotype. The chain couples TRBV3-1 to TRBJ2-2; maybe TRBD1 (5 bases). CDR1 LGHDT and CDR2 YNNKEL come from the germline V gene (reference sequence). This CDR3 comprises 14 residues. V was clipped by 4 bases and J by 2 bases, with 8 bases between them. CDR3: CASSPTANTGELFF. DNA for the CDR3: TGTGCCAGCAGCCCGACAGCAAACACCGGGGAGCTGTTTTTT.

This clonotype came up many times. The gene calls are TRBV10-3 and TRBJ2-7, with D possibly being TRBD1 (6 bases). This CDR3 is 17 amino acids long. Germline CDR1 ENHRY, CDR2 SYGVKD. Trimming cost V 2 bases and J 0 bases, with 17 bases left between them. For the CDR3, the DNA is TGTGCCATCAGTGAGCCCAGCAGGGGCCTTAGCTCCTACGAGCAGTACTTC. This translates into CAISEPSRGLSSYEQYF.

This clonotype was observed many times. This CDR3 is CASSLEVLAAINEQFF. In DNA, the CDR3 is TGCGCCAGCAGCTTGGAGGTCCTAGCGGCAATCAATGAGCAGTTCTTC. This rearrangement joins TRBV5-1 to TRBJ2-1; 7 bases line up with TRBD2. There are 16 residues in the CDR3. Germline lookup yields CDR1 SGHRS and CDR2 YFSETQ. With V trimmed by 0 bases and J by 6 bases, 9 bases remained unmatched.

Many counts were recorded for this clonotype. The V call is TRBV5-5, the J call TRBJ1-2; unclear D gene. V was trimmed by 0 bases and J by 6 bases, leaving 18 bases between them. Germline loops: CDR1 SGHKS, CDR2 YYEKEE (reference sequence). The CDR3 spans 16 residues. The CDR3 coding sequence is TGTGCCAGCAGCTTGGCTTTCTCCGAGATCCTTAATGGCTACACCTTC. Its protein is CASSLAFSEILNGYTF.

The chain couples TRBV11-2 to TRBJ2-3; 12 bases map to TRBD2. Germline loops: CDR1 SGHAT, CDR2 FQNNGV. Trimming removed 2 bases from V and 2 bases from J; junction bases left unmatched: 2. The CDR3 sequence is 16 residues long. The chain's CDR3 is CASSLRLAGATDTQYF. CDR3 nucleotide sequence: TGTGCCAGCAGCTTAAGACTAGCGGGGGCCACAGATACGCAGTATTTT.

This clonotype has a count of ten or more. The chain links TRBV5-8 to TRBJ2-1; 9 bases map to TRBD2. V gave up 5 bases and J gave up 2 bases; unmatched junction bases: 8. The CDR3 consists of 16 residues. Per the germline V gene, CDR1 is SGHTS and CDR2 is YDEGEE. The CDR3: CASRYHGLATYNEQFF. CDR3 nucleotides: TGTGCCAGCAGATACCATGGACTAGCGACCTACAATGAGCAGTTCTTC.

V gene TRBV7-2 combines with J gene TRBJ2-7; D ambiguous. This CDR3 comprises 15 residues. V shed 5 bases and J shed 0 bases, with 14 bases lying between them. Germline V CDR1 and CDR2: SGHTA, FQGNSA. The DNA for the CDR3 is TGTGCCAGCAGCCGGGCGAGAGGTAACTCCTACGAGCAGTACTTC. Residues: CASSRARGNSYEQYF.

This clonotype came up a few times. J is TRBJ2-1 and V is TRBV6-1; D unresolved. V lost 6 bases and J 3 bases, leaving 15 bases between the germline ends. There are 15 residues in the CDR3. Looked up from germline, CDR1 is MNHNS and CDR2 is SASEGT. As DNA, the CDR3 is TGTGCCAGCAGAGAGAGCCTTAAAGGCTACAATGAGCAGTTCTTC. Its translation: CASRESLKGYNEQFF.

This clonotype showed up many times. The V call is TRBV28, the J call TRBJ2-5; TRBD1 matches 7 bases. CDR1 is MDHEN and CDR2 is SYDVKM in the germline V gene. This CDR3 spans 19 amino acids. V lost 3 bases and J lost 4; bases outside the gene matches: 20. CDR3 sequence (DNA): TGTGCCAGCAGTTTTAAAGGGGGCGGACGGTCGTTGTTGGGAGAGACCCAGTACTTC. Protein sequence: CASSFKGGGRSLLGETQYF.

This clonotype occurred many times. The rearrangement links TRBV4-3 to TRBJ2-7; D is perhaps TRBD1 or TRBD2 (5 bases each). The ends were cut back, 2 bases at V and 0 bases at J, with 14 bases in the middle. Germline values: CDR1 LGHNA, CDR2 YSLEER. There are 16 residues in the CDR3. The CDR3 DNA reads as TGCGCCAGCAGCCAAACCATACGGGACGGCTCCTACGAGCAGTACTTC. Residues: CASSQTIRDGSYEQYF.

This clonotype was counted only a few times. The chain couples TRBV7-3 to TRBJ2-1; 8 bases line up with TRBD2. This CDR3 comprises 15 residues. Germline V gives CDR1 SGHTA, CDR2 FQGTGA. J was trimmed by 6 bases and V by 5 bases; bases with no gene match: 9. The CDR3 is CASSRTSGEPNEQFF. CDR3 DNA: TGTGCCAGCAGCCGTACTAGCGGAGAACCCAATGAGCAGTTCTTC.

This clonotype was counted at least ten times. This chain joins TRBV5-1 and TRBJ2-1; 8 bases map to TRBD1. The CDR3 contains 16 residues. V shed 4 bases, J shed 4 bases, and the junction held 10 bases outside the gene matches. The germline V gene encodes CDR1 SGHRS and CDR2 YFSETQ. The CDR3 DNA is TGCGCCAGCAGCAGCGGACAGGGCGAATCTTACAATGAGCAGTTCTTC. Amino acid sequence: CASSSGQGESYNEQFF.

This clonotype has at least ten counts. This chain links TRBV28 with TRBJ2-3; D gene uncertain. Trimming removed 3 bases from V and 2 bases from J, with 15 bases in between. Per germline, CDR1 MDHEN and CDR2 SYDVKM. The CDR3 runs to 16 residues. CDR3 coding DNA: TGTGCCAGCAGTTTTTTGGCTGGTGGATTCACAGATACGCAGTATTTT. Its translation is CASSFLAGGFTDTQYF.

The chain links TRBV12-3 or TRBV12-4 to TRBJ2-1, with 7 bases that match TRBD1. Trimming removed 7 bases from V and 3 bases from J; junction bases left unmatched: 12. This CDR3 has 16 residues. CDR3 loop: CASTPSGTERYNEQFF. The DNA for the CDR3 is TGTGCCAGCACCCCGTCAGGGACAGAACGCTACAATGAGCAGTTCTTC.

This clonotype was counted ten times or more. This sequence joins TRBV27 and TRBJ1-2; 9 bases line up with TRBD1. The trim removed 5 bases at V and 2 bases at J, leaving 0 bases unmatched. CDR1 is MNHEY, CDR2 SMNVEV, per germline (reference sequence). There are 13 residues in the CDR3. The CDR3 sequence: CASSGQGNYGYTF. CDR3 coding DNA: TGTGCCAGCAGTGGACAGGGGAACTATGGCTACACCTTC.

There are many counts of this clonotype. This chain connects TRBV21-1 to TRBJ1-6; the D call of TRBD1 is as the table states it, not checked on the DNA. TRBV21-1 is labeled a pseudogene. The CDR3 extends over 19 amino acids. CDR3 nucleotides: TGTGCCAGCAGCAAAGCTCGGGACATCCAAGGACCCTATAATTCACCCCTCCACTTT. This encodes CASSKARDIQGPYNSPLHF.

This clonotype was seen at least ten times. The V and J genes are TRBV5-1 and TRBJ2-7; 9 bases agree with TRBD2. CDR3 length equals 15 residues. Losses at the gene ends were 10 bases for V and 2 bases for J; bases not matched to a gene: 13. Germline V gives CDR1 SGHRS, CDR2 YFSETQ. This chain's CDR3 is CASAAWREGTYEQYF. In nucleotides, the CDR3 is TGCGCCTCAGCAGCTTGGCGGGAGGGGACCTACGAGCAGTACTTC. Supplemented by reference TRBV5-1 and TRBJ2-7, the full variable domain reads KAGVTQTPRYLIKTRGQQVTLSCSPISGHRSVSWYQQTPGQGLQFLFEYFSETQRNKGNFPGRFSGRQFSNSRSEMNVSTLELGDSALYLCASAAWREGTYEQYFGPGTRLTVT.

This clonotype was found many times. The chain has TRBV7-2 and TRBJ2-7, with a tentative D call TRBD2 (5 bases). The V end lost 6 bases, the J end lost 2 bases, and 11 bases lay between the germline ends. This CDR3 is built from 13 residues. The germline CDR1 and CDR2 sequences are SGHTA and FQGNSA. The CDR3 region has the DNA TGTGCCAGCAGACTGGACGGGACCTACGAGCAGTACTTC. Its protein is CASRLDGTYEQYF.

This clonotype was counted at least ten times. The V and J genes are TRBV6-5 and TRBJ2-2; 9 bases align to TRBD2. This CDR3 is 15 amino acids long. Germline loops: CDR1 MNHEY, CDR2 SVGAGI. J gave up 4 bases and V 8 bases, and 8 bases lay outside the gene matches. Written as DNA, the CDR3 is TGTGCCAGCGGCGGGAGGGGCGAGGGCACCGGGGAGCTGTTTTTT. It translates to CASGGRGEGTGELFF.

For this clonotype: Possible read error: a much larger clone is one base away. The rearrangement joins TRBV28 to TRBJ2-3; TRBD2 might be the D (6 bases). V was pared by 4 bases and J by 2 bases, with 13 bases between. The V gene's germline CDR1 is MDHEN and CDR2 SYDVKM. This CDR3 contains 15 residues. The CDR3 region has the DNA TGTGCCAGCAGTTCACGGGCGGGATACACAGATACGCAGTATTTT. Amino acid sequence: CASSSRAGYTDTQYF. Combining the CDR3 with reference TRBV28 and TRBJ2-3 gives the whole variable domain DVKVTQSSRYLVKRTGEKVFLECVQDMDHENMFWYRQDPGLGLRLIYFSYDVKMKEKGDIPEGYSVSREKKERFSLILESASTNQTSMYLCASSSRAGYTDTQYFGPGTRLTVL.

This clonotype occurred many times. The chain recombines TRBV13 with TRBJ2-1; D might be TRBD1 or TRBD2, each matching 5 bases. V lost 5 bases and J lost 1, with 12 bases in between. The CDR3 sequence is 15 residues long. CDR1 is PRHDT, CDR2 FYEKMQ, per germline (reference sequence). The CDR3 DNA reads TGTGCCAGCAGCGCCAGGGAGAGATCCTACAATGAGCAGTTCTTC. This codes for CASSARERSYNEQFF.

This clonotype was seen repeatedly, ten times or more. CDR3: CASSPLAGGEQFF. CDR3 bases: TGTGCCAGCAGCCCCTTAGCGGGGGGGGAGCAGTTCTTC. The gene calls are TRBV7-2 and TRBJ2-1, with 11 bases matching TRBD2. Germline trimming cut 5 bases from V and 10 bases from J; bases unmatched to any gene: 4. CDR3 size: 13 residues. Per germline, CDR1 SGHTA and CDR2 FQGNSA.

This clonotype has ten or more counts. As DNA, the CDR3 is TGTGCCAGCACTCGACTTTATTCAAGGACAGCAAACACTGAAGCTTTCTTT. Its translation: CASTRLYSRTANTEAFF. V usage is TRBV12-3 or TRBV12-4 and J usage is TRBJ1-1; tentative D call: TRBD1 (6 bases). Between the trimmed V and J ends, which lost 7 bases and 2 bases, there was a span of 23 bases. CDR3 length: 17 amino acids.

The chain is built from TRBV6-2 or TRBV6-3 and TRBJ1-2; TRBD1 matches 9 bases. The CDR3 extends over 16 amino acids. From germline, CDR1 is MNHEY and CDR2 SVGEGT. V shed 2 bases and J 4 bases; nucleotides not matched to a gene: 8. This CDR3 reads CASSYRGTGPSYGYTF. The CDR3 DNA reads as TGTGCCAGCAGTTACCGAGGGACAGGGCCTTCCTATGGCTACACCTTC.

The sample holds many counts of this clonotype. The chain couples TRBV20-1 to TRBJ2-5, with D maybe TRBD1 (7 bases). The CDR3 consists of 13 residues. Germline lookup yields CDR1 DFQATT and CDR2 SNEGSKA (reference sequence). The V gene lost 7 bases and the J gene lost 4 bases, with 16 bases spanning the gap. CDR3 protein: CSGGFQGGETQYF. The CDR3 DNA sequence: TGCAGTGGGGGGTTCCAGGGGGGAGAGACCCAGTACTTC.

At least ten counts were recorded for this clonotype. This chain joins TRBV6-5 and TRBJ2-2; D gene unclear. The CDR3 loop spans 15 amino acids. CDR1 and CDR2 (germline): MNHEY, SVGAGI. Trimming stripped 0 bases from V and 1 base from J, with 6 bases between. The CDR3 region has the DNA TGTGCCAGCAGTTACTCAAGTGTGAACACCGGGGAGCTGTTTTTT. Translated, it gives CASSYSSVNTGELFF.

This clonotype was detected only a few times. CDR3 nucleotides: TGTGCCAGCAGCTTAGGCGACACTTTTGAGGGCGCTTTCTTT. As protein: CASSLGDTFEGAFF. This chain links TRBV11-2 with TRBJ1-1; D remains unclear. The V and J ends lost 1 base and 11 bases respectively, with 17 bases between them. The CDR3 runs to 14 residues. Germline values: CDR1 SGHAT, CDR2 FQNNGV.